These 18 T cell receptor beta chains originate from one sample sequenced in a study of T cell changes during pregnancy in multiple sclerosis. Some clones are missing from TCRdb's copy, which holds only in-frame ones; the method was immunoSEQ multiplex PCR. Among about 120,000 clones listed, approximately 94% were seen once. The sequences come from peripheral blood, collected before pregnancy. These receptors were taken from a female donor with multiple sclerosis, enrolled in a pregnancy study.

This clone occurred a few times. This rearrangement joins TRBV10-1 to TRBJ2-1; 7 bases fit TRBD2. Germline lookup yields CDR1 WNHNN and CDR2 SYGVQD (reference sequence). This CDR3 comprises 17 residues. The V gene end was trimmed by 1 base and the J gene end by 1 base; junction bases not matched to a gene: 7. CDR3 amino acids: CASSELSGIGSYNEQFF. The CDR3 DNA is TGCGCCAGCAGTGAGTTAAGCGGGATAGGTTCCTACAATGAGCAGTTCTTC.

The CDR3 spells CASSPNRGDQPQHF. The CDR3 DNA is TGTGCCAGCAGCCCCAACAGGGGCGATCAGCCCCAGCATTTT. The rearrangement joins TRBV7-6 to TRBJ1-5; 7 bases map to TRBD1. This CDR3 region has 14 residues. The V segment lost 5 bases and the J segment 5 bases; nucleotides outside the gene matches: 6. CDR1 SGHVS and CDR2 FNYEAQ come from the germline V gene.

This chain uses TRBV6-1 with TRBJ1-6; 8 nucleotides match TRBD1. CDR3 length: 15 residues. V shed 3 bases, J shed 7 bases, and the junction held 5 bases outside the gene matches. Looked up from germline, CDR1 is MNHNS and CDR2 is SASEGT. The CDR3 region has the DNA TGTGCCAGCAGTGATATAGACAGGGGAAATTCACCCCTCCACTTT. This codes for CASSDIDRGNSPLHF.

The J gene is TRBJ2-1, the V gene TRBV9; TRBD2 might be the D (5 bases). V shed 1 base and J shed 8 bases, with 10 bases lying between them. This CDR3 has 13 residues. Per the germline V gene, CDR1 is SGDLS and CDR2 is YYNGEE. The CDR3 nucleotides read TGTGCCAGCAGCGTATTAATGAGGGATGAGCAGTTCTTC. Protein product: CASSVLMRDEQFF.

This clone was seen once. This sequence joins TRBV10-3 and TRBJ2-1, with no clear D. V was shortened by 3 bases and J by 10 bases, with 10 bases between the two germline ends. The CDR3 is 12 residues long. Germline CDR1 is ENHRY and CDR2 is SYGVKD. The CDR3 protein is CAISDQRPEQFF. DNA for the CDR3: TGTGCCATCAGTGATCAGCGTCCGGAGCAGTTCTTC.

The J gene is TRBJ2-7, the V gene TRBV6-4; 8 bases are shared with TRBD1. The CDR3 is made up of 13 amino acids. V lost 7 bases to trimming and J lost 5 bases; unmatched junction nucleotides: 7. Germline V gene data show CDR1 as MRHNA and CDR2 as SNTAGT. The CDR3: CASKDRARNEQYF. The CDR3 DNA follows: TGTGCCAGCAAGGACAGGGCACGCAACGAGCAGTACTTC.

This chain links TRBV4-1 with TRBJ1-1, with unresolved D. Trimming removed 4 bases at V and 5 bases at J, with 17 bases between. The CDR3 extends over 15 amino acids. Germline CDR1 reads MGHRA; CDR2 reads YSYEKL. CDR3 in DNA: TGCGCCAGCAGCCCTCTAGTGACACGGGGTACTGAAGCTTTCTTT. Translation gives CASSPLVTRGTEAFF.

V usage is TRBV19 and J usage is TRBJ2-7; 7 nucleotides agree with TRBD1. Germline values: CDR1 LNHDA, CDR2 SQIVND (reference sequence). CDR3 size: 15 residues. After removal of 6 bases from V and 3 bases from J, the junction contained 11 bases not matched to a gene. CDR3: CASSRDRTKSYEQYF. In DNA, the CDR3 is TGTGCCAGTAGCCGGGACAGAACAAAAAGCTACGAGCAGTACTTC.

The chain joins TRBV30 to TRBJ2-5; D unclear. The CDR3 is made up of 12 amino acids. Germline CDR1 reads GTSNPN; CDR2 reads SVGIG (reference sequence). The V and J ends lost 2 bases and 3 bases respectively, with 7 bases between them. The CDR3 region has the DNA TGTGCCTGGAGTCGTACAGAAGAGACCCAGTACTTC. It encodes CAWSRTEETQYF.

The V and J genes are TRBV6-1 and TRBJ2-3; 8 nucleotides agree with TRBD2. This CDR3 region has 15 residues. The J segment lost 0 bases and the V segment lost 3 bases, leaving 2 bases of the junction unmatched. Germline V CDR1 and CDR2: MNHNS, SASEGT. The CDR3 nucleotides are TGTGCCAGCAGTGATCGGGGGGGCAGCACAGATACGCAGTATTTT. As protein: CASSDRGGSTDTQYF.

The chain couples TRBV4-2 to TRBJ1-4; 7 nucleotides match TRBD1. This CDR3 region has 20 residues. Looked up from germline, CDR1 is LGHNA and CDR2 is YNFKEQ. Losses at the gene ends were 1 base for V and 6 bases for J; bases not matched to a gene: 20. The CDR3 protein is CASSQGPQPGQSGVDEKLFF. The CDR3 coding sequence is TGTGCCAGCAGCCAAGGTCCCCAACCGGGACAGTCAGGGGTAGATGAAAAACTGTTTTTT.

This clone was seen just once. V is TRBV28 and J is TRBJ1-2; TRBD1 might be the D (6 bases). This CDR3 has 14 amino acids. With 6 bases removed from V and 3 bases from J, the gap between germline ends came to 14 bases. Germline V lookup: CDR1 MDHEN, CDR2 SYDVKM. CDR3 residues: CASRSDRRDYGYTF. The CDR3, as DNA: TGTGCCAGCAGGTCAGACAGGCGAGACTATGGCTACACCTTC.

This chain connects TRBV11-2 to TRBJ2-1, with 10 bases matching TRBD2. Germline assignment: CDR1 SGHAT and CDR2 FQNNGV. The CDR3 has 16 amino acids. Trimming at V came to 6 bases and at J to 0 bases, leaving 5 bases not matched to a gene. The CDR3, as DNA: TGTGCCAGCAGTCTTAGCGGGAGGAGCTCCTACAATGAGCAGTTCTTC. It codes for CASSLSGRSSYNEQFF.

The chain links TRBV4-2 to TRBJ1-1, with a weak D call TRBD1 (5 bases). V gave up 1 base and J gave up 2 bases, with 17 bases separating them. Germline CDR1 LGHNA, CDR2 YNFKEQ. The CDR3 is 17 amino acids. The CDR3 is CASSQGLRVLANTEAFF. CDR3 coding DNA: TGTGCCAGCAGCCAAGGTCTCAGGGTTTTAGCCAACACTGAAGCTTTCTTT.

This chain connects TRBV19 to TRBJ1-4, with no clear D. The CDR3 totals 14 residues. Trimming cost V 3 bases and J 3 bases, with 8 bases left between them. CDR1 and CDR2 from the germline V gene are LNHDA and SQIVND (reference sequence). The CDR3 DNA is TGTGCCAGTAGTATGCCACCGGCTAATGAAAAACTGTTTTTT. It codes for CASSMPPANEKLFF. Complete variable domain (other parts from reference TRBV19 and TRBJ1-4): DGGITQSPKYLFRKEGQNVTLSCEQNLNHDAMYWYRQDPGQGLRLIYYSQIVNDFQKGDIAEGYSVSREKKESFPLTVTSAQKNPTAFYLCASSMPPANEKLFFGSGTQLSVL.

The V call is TRBV21-1, the J call TRBJ1-3. TRBV21-1 is a recognized pseudogene. The CDR3 runs to 14 residues. The CDR3 nucleotides are TGTGCCGCGGCCGGCAGTATTCCTGGAAACACCATATATTTT. Translated: CAAAGSIPGNTIYF.

This chain connects TRBV14 to TRBJ2-7, with 7 bases fitting TRBD2. Germline CDR1 reads SGHDN; CDR2 reads FVKESK. V shed 4 bases and J 0 bases; nucleotides not matched to a gene: 0. CDR3 length equals 13 residues. CDR3 nucleotide sequence: TGTGCCAGCAGCCGGGGGGGCTCCTACGAGCAGTACTTC. Its translation is CASSRGGSYEQYF.

This chain uses TRBV11-2 with TRBJ2-3, with a possible D match to TRBD1 (6 bases). The V and J ends lost 5 bases and 2 bases respectively, with 17 bases between them. Germline CDR1 SGHAT, CDR2 FQNNGV. This CDR3 spans 16 amino acids. The CDR3 sequence: CASSPFTGLITDTQYF. As DNA, the CDR3 is TGTGCCAGCAGCCCCTTCACAGGGCTGATCACAGATACGCAGTATTTT.